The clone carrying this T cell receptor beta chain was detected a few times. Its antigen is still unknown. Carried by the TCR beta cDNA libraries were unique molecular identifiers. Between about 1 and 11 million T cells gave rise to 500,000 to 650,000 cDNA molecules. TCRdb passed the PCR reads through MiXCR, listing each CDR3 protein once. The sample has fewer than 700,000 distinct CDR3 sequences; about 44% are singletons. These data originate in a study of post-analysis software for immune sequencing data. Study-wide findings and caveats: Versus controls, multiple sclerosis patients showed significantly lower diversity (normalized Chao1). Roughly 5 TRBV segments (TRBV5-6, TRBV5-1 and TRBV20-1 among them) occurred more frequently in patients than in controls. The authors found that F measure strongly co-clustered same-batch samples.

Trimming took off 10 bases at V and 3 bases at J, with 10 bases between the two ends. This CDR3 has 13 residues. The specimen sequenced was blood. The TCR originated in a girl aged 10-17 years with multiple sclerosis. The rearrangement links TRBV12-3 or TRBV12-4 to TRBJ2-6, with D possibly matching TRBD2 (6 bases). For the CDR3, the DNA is TGTGCCACCTGGGAGGATGGGGCCAACGTCCTGACTTTC. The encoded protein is CATWEDGANVLTF.